These 31 T cell receptor beta chains share one sample of origin, sequenced in a study of monozygotic twins with inflammatory bowel disease. TCRdb re-called the 5' RACE reads; one entry per CDR3 protein, DNA not given. The listing contains about 330,000 distinct CDR3 sequences. The sequenced material came from blood. The receptors stem from a human donor with ulcerative colitis or Crohn's disease, or a healthy co-twin of an affected twin (not recorded which).

V is TRBV7-8 and J is TRBJ2-1; without DNA, the TCRdb call of TRBD2 cannot be checked. The CDR3 loop spans 17 amino acids. Germline V gene lookup returns CDR1 SGHVS and CDR2 FQNEAQ. The CDR3 protein is CASRITQRERSYNEQFF.

The CDR3 protein is CASSKEQIAGELFF. This chain joins TRBV5-1 and TRBJ2-2. Germline CDR1 reads SGHRS; CDR2 reads YFSETQ. The CDR3 contains 14 residues.

The CDR3 protein is CASSQDGAASGVDTQYF. The chain links TRBV4-1 to TRBJ2-3; as DNA is missing, the TRBD2 call by TCRdb cannot be tested. CDR3 size: 17 residues. Per germline, CDR1 MGHRA and CDR2 YSYEKL.

This chain's CDR3 is CASSPPAVVYNEQFF. The chain carries TRBV3-1 and TRBJ2-1; TCRdb reports TRBD2, a call that lacks DNA to check it against. CDR3 length: 15 amino acids. Per the germline V gene, CDR1 is LGHDT and CDR2 is YNNKEL (reference sequence).

This CDR3 reads CASRKTQDQPQHF. V and J are TRBV6-5 and TRBJ1-5; TCRdb calls TRBD1, which cannot be checked without DNA. Germline CDR1 reads MNHEY; CDR2 reads SVGAGI. This CDR3 is built from 13 residues.

This chain connects TRBV10-3 to TRBJ1-1; the D call of TRBD1 rests on TCRdb alone, since no DNA is present to check it. Germline loops: CDR1 ENHRY, CDR2 SYGVKD. CDR3 length: 14 residues. CDR3 amino acids: CAISEVAGDTEAFF.

The V call is TRBV19, the J call TRBJ2-1. The V gene's germline CDR1 is LNHDA and CDR2 SQIVND (reference sequence). The CDR3 runs to 13 residues. CDR3 loop: CAIGLSRSNEQFF.

V is TRBV6-6 and J is TRBJ2-3. Germline V lookup: CDR1 MNHNY, CDR2 SVGAGI (reference sequence). This CDR3 is 13 amino acids long. The CDR3: CASSSFSTDTQYF.

The rearrangement joins TRBV10-3 to TRBJ2-1; TCRdb's D gene call, TRBD2, goes unchecked for lack of DNA. This CDR3 spans 15 amino acids. The germline V gene has CDR1 ENHRY and CDR2 SYGVKD. Here the CDR3 reads CATQPTSGGLGEQFF.

V is TRBV4-2 and J is TRBJ1-2. CDR3 length equals 15 residues. Germline CDR1 is LGHNA and CDR2 is YNFKEQ. The CDR3 is CASSQEWGRVGGYTF.

The chain uses TRBV5-1 and TRBJ2-1; TCRdb outputs TRBD2, but without DNA this stays unchecked. The CDR3 extends over 15 amino acids. Germline V CDR1 and CDR2: SGHRS, YFSETQ. The CDR3 loop reads CASSAGLPSYNEQFF.

The chain carries TRBV7-9 and TRBJ1-3; as DNA is missing, the TRBD1 call by TCRdb cannot be tested. The CDR3 covers 14 residues. Germline CDR1 is SEHNR and CDR2 is FQNEAQ (reference sequence). This CDR3 is CASSSSGQGNTIYF.

The chain links TRBV14 to TRBJ2-2; TCRdb outputs TRBD1, but without DNA this stays unchecked. The CDR3 runs 14 residues. Germline V gives CDR1 SGHDN, CDR2 FVKESK. CDR3 in amino acids: CASSQLTGLGELFF. Full variable domain (outside the CDR3, taken from reference TRBV14 and TRBJ2-2): EAGVTQFPSHSVIEKGQTVTLRCDPISGHDNLYWYRRVMGKEIKFLLHFVKESKQDESGMPNNRFLAERTGGTYSTLKVQPAELEDSGVYFCASSQLTGLGELFFGEGSRLTVL.

The V and J genes are TRBV14 and TRBJ2-5. CDR1 and CDR2 (germline): SGHDN, FVKESK. The CDR3 consists of 13 residues. The CDR3 region is CASSPRLRETQYF.

The rearrangement joins TRBV28 to TRBJ1-3; TCRdb's D call, TRBD1, is unchecked because there is no DNA. Germline V gene sequence: CDR1 MDHEN, CDR2 SYDVKM. The CDR3 runs to 16 residues. CDR3 loop: CASSLRGRHSGNTIYF. Full variable domain (missing parts from reference TRBV28 and TRBJ1-3): DVKVTQSSRYLVKRTGEKVFLECVQDMDHENMFWYRQDPGLGLRLIYFSYDVKMKEKGDIPEGYSVSREKKERFSLILESASTNQTSMYLCASSLRGRHSGNTIYFGEGSWLTVV.

The rearrangement joins TRBV27 to TRBJ1-6. The length of the CDR3 is 16 residues. The V gene's germline CDR1 is MNHEY and CDR2 SMNVEV (reference sequence). The CDR3 here is CASSFQGGTGYSPLHF.

V is TRBV9 and J is TRBJ1-2. Germline CDR1 reads SGDLS; CDR2 reads YYNGEE. CDR3 length: 15 residues. CDR3 in amino acids: CASSVETEAGYGYTF.

The chain couples TRBV28 to TRBJ2-3; absent DNA, TCRdb's TRBD2 call cannot be checked. The CDR3 has 14 amino acids. CDR1 and CDR2 from the germline V gene are MDHEN and SYDVKM. CDR3 protein: CASSFEGPTDTQYF.

This chain links TRBV20-1 with TRBJ2-1; the D call from TCRdb, TRBD2, cannot be confirmed without DNA. Germline V gene lookup returns CDR1 DFQATT and CDR2 SNEGSKA (reference sequence). The CDR3 consists of 15 residues. CDR3: CSARSLQASYNEQFF.

The genes are TRBV11-2 and TRBJ2-5; TCRdb lists TRBD2, though no DNA is available to test this call. The CDR3 sequence is 15 residues long. In germline, CDR1 is SGHAT, CDR2 FQNNGV. CDR3 sequence: CASSLGGTRLETQYF.

V gene TRBV6-2 or TRBV6-3 combines with J gene TRBJ1-4. Germline CDR1 MNHEY, CDR2 SVGEGT. The CDR3 is 16 residues long. CDR3 sequence reads: CASSYSSPATNEKLFF.

The rearrangement uses TRBV28 and TRBJ1-2; there is no DNA to check the TCRdb D call of TRBD1. This CDR3 spans 18 amino acids. Per germline, CDR1 MDHEN and CDR2 SYDVKM. The CDR3 sequence is CASSPTVPDRASGWGYTF.

The chain has TRBV7-3 and TRBJ2-3; TCRdb calls TRBD2, which cannot be checked without DNA. The germline gives CDR1 SGHTA, CDR2 FQGTGA. The CDR3 totals 19 residues. CDR3 in amino acids: CASSQQGLAGAQVTDTQYF. Combining the CDR3 with reference TRBV7-3 and TRBJ2-3 gives the whole variable domain GAGVSQTPSNKVTEKGKYVELRCDPISGHTALYWYRQSLGQGPEFLIYFQGTGAADDSGLPNDRFFAVRPEGSVSTLKIQRTERGDSAVYLCASSQQGLAGAQVTDTQYFGPGTRLTVL.

The gene calls are TRBV20-1 and TRBJ2-3; the D call of TRBD2 rests on TCRdb alone, since no DNA is present to check it. Germline CDR1 is DFQATT and CDR2 is SNEGSKA (reference sequence). The CDR3 is 15 residues long. The CDR3 region is CSAKNSGRRTDTQYF.

The CDR3 region is CASSYDETVRAQYF. J is TRBJ2-5 and V is TRBV6-5; TCRdb proposes TRBD1, but this gene call is untestable without DNA. The CDR3 length is 14 residues. CDR1 MNHEY and CDR2 SVGAGI come from the germline V gene.

The chain has TRBV5-1 and TRBJ2-1; with no DNA, the TCRdb D assignment of TRBD1 cannot be verified. This CDR3 comprises 14 residues. Germline assignment: CDR1 SGHRS and CDR2 YFSETQ. The CDR3 sequence is CASSPGQDLDEQFF. The variable domain in full, completed from reference TRBV5-1 and TRBJ2-1, reads KAGVTQTPRYLIKTRGQQVTLSCSPISGHRSVSWYQQTPGQGLQFLFEYFSETQRNKGNFPGRFSGRQFSNSRSEMNVSTLELGDSALYLCASSPGQDLDEQFFGPGTRLTVL.

This rearrangement joins TRBV7-2 to TRBJ2-5; TCRdb's D call of TRBD2 is untestable without DNA. The CDR3 consists of 15 residues. Germline V gene data show CDR1 as SGHTA and CDR2 as FQGNSA. This CDR3 is CASSLVRKSRETQYF.

The V and J genes are TRBV11-2 and TRBJ2-1; TCRdb picks TRBD1, but there is no DNA to check that call. The CDR3 totals 13 residues. Germline CDR1 SGHAT, CDR2 FQNNGV. The CDR3 here is CASSGAAGYEQFF.

The chain carries TRBV18 and TRBJ1-2. Germline-derived CDR1 and CDR2 are KGHSH and LQKENI. The CDR3 consists of 15 residues. CDR3 residues: CASSPSRDLNYGYTF.

The CDR3 is CASSSTGLAGVEQYF. The chain has TRBV28 and TRBJ2-7; TCRdb indicates TRBD2, and absent DNA this call remains unverified. Germline V CDR1 and CDR2: MDHEN, SYDVKM. There are 15 residues in the CDR3.

V is TRBV4-1 and J is TRBJ1-1. Germline V gene data show CDR1 as MGHRA and CDR2 as YSYEKL. This CDR3 spans 18 amino acids. CDR3 residues: CASSQPNIASTINTEAFF.